This TCR beta chain was retrieved from a study of OX40 agonist ivuxolimab in advanced cancers. Across the whole study: Patient treatment consisted of intravenous ivuxolimab administration every 2 weeks at 0.01 to 10 mg/kg. Patients achieving partial responses numbered three: one hepatocellular carcinoma case and two cutaneous melanoma cases. Study-level findings and limits: Expanded clones tended on average to be more numerous among CD8+ T cells than CD4+. With doses of 0.1 to 3.0 mg/kg, CD4+ and CD8+ blood T cells had undergone clonal expansion by week 6.

To note about this clone: Its antigen remains unidentified.

Sequenced by immunoSEQ multiplex PCR; TCRdb stores in-frame clones only, minus some. The data show about 73,000 clones, under 95% seen once. With 3 bases clipped from V and 4 bases from J, the junction kept 4 bases outside the gene matches. This CDR3 has 15 amino acids. The clonotype comes from an adult with an advanced solid tumor such as melanoma, head and neck, liver or kidney cancer. The V gene is TRBV23-1, the J gene TRBJ1-5, with 9 bases lining up with TRBD1. TRBV23-1 is given ORF status, its function remaining uncertain. The sample in question was CD4+ or CD8+ T cells sorted from blood, obtained in a trial of the OX40 agonist ivuxolimab. The CDR3 region is CASSHAGTGNQPQHF. CDR3 sequence (DNA): TGCGCCAGCAGTCACGCCGGGACAGGGAATCAGCCCCAGCATTTT.